The 19 T cell receptor beta chains below were found in one sample sequenced in a study of blood T cells in healthy people across ages. PCR was performed a second time for about 7 to 12 cycles using a sample-barcoded 5' primer and a J-beta primer mix. Each CDR3 protein gets one entry after TCRdb re-called the 5' RACE reads with MiXCR. The sample shows about 1.1 million distinct CDR3 sequences, under 40% of them seen only once. The specimen was blood. Every receptor here comes from a man aged 18 to 30 in good health.

This clonotype appeared a single time. The chain recombines TRBV2 with TRBJ2-5; D tentatively reads TRBD1 or TRBD2 (5 bases each). Trimming took off 3 bases at V and 4 bases at J, with 12 bases between the two ends. Looked up from germline, CDR1 is SNHLY and CDR2 is FYNNEI. The CDR3 has 14 residues. The DNA of the CDR3 is TGTGCCAGCAGTGAGGGTCGGGGCATAGAGACCCAGTACTTC. Translation gives CASSEGRGIETQYF.

This clonotype has only a few counts. The chain carries TRBV10-3 and TRBJ2-7; 7 bases line up with TRBD1. Per the germline V gene, CDR1 is ENHRY and CDR2 is SYGVKD. Losses at the gene ends were 3 bases for V and 3 bases for J; bases not matched to a gene: 8. The CDR3 runs to 15 residues. CDR3 amino acids: CAISDPDRVVYEQYF. Here the CDR3 DNA reads TGTGCCATCAGTGACCCTGACAGGGTAGTCTACGAGCAGTACTTC.

This chain joins TRBV29-1 and TRBJ2-1; 9 bases align to TRBD2. Germline loops: CDR1 SQVTM, CDR2 ANQGSEA. The trim removed 1 base at V and 13 bases at J, leaving 11 bases unmatched. This CDR3 is built from 14 residues. For the CDR3, the DNA is TGCAGCGTTGAAGTCTCAGCGGGGGGAGGTGAACAGTTCTTC. Its translation is CSVEVSAGGGEQFF.

The chain links TRBV7-8 to TRBJ2-2; 12 nucleotides match TRBD1. This CDR3 contains 17 residues. CDR1 SGHVS and CDR2 FQNEAQ come from the germline V gene. The ends lost 5 bases at V and 2 bases at J; junction bases unmatched: 6. DNA for the CDR3: TGTGCCAGCAGCCCAGGGACAGGGGGCATCAACACCGGGGAGCTGTTTTTT. This codes for CASSPGTGGINTGELFF.

This clonotype came up a few times. The chain couples TRBV7-2 to TRBJ2-5; TRBD2 is a possible D gene (5 bases). From germline, CDR1 is SGHTA and CDR2 FQGNSA. V lost 0 bases and J lost 4, with 9 bases in between. The CDR3 length is 14 residues. The CDR3 reads CASSLAILGETQYF. CDR3 in DNA: TGTGCCAGCAGCTTAGCGATACTAGGAGAGACCCAGTACTTC.

This clonotype was found a few times. V gene TRBV2 combines with J gene TRBJ2-5, with unresolved D. The V end was cut by 6 bases, the J end by 2 bases, with 13 bases between. Germline-derived CDR1 and CDR2 are SNHLY and FYNNEI. CDR3 length equals 14 residues. The CDR3 nucleotides are TGTGCCAGCAGCCTGACGATAGTGCAAGAGACCCAGTACTTC. Its translation: CASSLTIVQETQYF.

About this clonotype: One junction end disagrees with the germline gene, perhaps due to a read error. The chain is built from TRBV4-3 and TRBJ1-4, with D tentatively TRBD1 (5 bases). CDR1 is LGHNA, CDR2 YSLEER, per germline. The CDR3 sequence is 14 residues long. In nucleotides, the CDR3 is TGCGTCAGCAGCCAAGAGGGCAGGGCGGCTAAACTGTTTTTT. Amino acid sequence: CVSSQEGRAAKLFF.

This clonotype was seen a handful of times. This sequence joins TRBV7-6 and TRBJ1-1; D is unclear. V lost 3 bases to trimming and J lost 3 bases, with 14 bases between them. The CDR3 is made up of 15 amino acids. Germline V gene lookup returns CDR1 SGHVS and CDR2 FNYEAQ. As DNA, the CDR3 is TGTGCCAGCAGCTTGCAGCGGGGTGAGGACACTGAAGCTTTCTTT. Protein sequence: CASSLQRGEDTEAFF. The variable domain in full, with the rest retrieved from reference TRBV7-6 and TRBJ1-1, is GAGVSQSPRYKVTKRGQDVALRCDPISGHVSLYWYRQALGQGPEFLTYFNYEAQQDKSGLPNDRFSAERPEGSISTLTIQRTEQRDSAMYRCASSLQRGEDTEAFFGQGTRLTVV.

This chain uses TRBV18 with TRBJ1-2; maybe TRBD1 (5 bases). This CDR3 contains 15 residues. Germline loops: CDR1 KGHSH, CDR2 LQKENI. V lost 2 bases, J lost 2 bases, and 12 bases lay in between. The CDR3 is CASSPATVPNYGYTF. CDR3 bases: TGTGCCAGCTCACCAGCGACAGTTCCGAACTATGGCTACACCTTC. Based on the CDR3 plus reference TRBV18 and TRBJ1-2, the full variable domain is NAGVMQNPRHLVRRRGQEARLRCSPMKGHSHVYWYRQLPEEGLKFMVYLQKENIIDESGMPKERFSAEFPKEGPSILRIQQVVRGDSAAYFCASSPATVPNYGYTFGSGTRLTVV.

The V call is TRBV7-3, the J call TRBJ1-2; TRBD1 is a possible D gene (6 bases). Germline V gene data show CDR1 as SGHTA and CDR2 as FQGTGA. The CDR3 has 15 amino acids. Between the trimmed V and J ends, which lost 5 bases and 2 bases, there was a span of 15 bases. The CDR3 reads CASSPLGGQNYGYTF. CDR3 nucleotide sequence: TGTGCCAGCAGCCCCTTAGGGGGGCAGAACTATGGCTACACCTTC.

This chain connects TRBV2 to TRBJ1-4; no definite D call. CDR1 SNHLY and CDR2 FYNNEI come from the germline V gene. V was shortened by 4 bases and J by 7 bases, with 13 bases between the two germline ends. The CDR3 extends over 14 amino acids. The CDR3 DNA reads TGTGCCAGCAGTGTTGCTCGGTATGGTGAAAAACTGTTTTTT. The encoded protein is CASSVARYGEKLFF.

Only a few counts were recorded for this clonotype. The chain has TRBV29-1 and TRBJ1-2; the D gene is possibly TRBD1 (6 bases). This CDR3 has 14 residues. With 5 bases removed from V and 4 bases from J, the gap between germline ends came to 17 bases. In germline, CDR1 is SQVTM, CDR2 ANQGSEA. The CDR3 DNA reads TGCAGCGTTATGCTGGGGGCCTCACCCTATGGCTACACCTTC. This translates into CSVMLGASPYGYTF.

This clonotype occurred many times. The genes are TRBV7-2 and TRBJ2-7; the D call may be TRBD1 or TRBD2 (5 bases each). Trimming stripped 1 base from V and 3 bases from J, with 10 bases between. Looked up from germline, CDR1 is SGHTA and CDR2 is FQGNSA. The CDR3 totals 14 residues. CDR3 bases: TGTGCCAGCAGCTTAGAGGCAGGGAGCTACGAGCAGTACTTC. Its translation: CASSLEAGSYEQYF.

This clonotype was seen only a few times. The rearrangement joins TRBV5-1 to TRBJ1-1; D remains ambiguous. The CDR3 covers 15 residues. Germline V gene sequence: CDR1 SGHRS, CDR2 YFSETQ. Trimming pared 0 bases from V and 0 bases from J, leaving 9 bases between. CDR3 sequence reads: CASSLDRWVNTEAFF. The DNA for the CDR3 is TGCGCCAGCAGCTTGGATCGGTGGGTGAACACTGAAGCTTTCTTT.

The gene calls are TRBV5-1 and TRBJ2-1; the D call may be TRBD1 or TRBD2 (5 bases each). This CDR3 comprises 15 residues. Germline V gene lookup returns CDR1 SGHRS and CDR2 YFSETQ. Trimming took off 0 bases at V and 4 bases at J, with 11 bases between the two ends. In DNA form, the CDR3 reads TGCGCCAGCAGCTTGGTATACGGGGCATACAATGAGCAGTTCTTC. This codes for CASSLVYGAYNEQFF.

The chain couples TRBV7-9 to TRBJ2-7, with D possibly matching TRBD1 (5 bases). This CDR3 is 15 amino acids long. Trimming left V 5 bases short and J 1 base short, with 15 bases between. Germline values: CDR1 SEHNR, CDR2 FQNEAQ (reference sequence). The CDR3 DNA is TGTGCCAGCAGCCCCATGGGGCCCGAATCCTACGAGCAGTACTTC. This codes for CASSPMGPESYEQYF.

The CDR3: CASSSGGAAGANVLTF. In DNA, the CDR3 is TGCGCCAGCAGCTCAGGGGGCGCGGCTGGGGCCAACGTCCTGACTTTC. This rearrangement joins TRBV5-1 to TRBJ2-6; 8 nucleotides agree with TRBD1. CDR1 SGHRS and CDR2 YFSETQ come from the germline V gene. Trimming at V came to 3 bases and at J to 2 bases, leaving 4 bases not matched to a gene. The CDR3 totals 16 residues.

The V gene is TRBV12-3 or TRBV12-4, the J gene TRBJ2-3; no clear D gene. V was trimmed by 6 bases and J by 2 bases, leaving 18 bases between them. This CDR3 spans 16 amino acids. This CDR3 reads CASSPSDSGITDTQYF. In nucleotides, the CDR3 is TGTGCCAGCAGCCCCTCCGATTCGGGCATCACAGATACGCAGTATTTT.

V usage is TRBV18 and J usage is TRBJ1-2, with no clear D. The CDR3 contains 13 residues. The germline V gene encodes CDR1 KGHSH and CDR2 LQKENI. Trimming took off 4 bases at V and 8 bases at J, with 14 bases between the two ends. The CDR3 loop is CASSHGETDGYTF. The CDR3 bases are TGTGCCAGCTCACATGGAGAAACCGACGGCTACACCTTC.